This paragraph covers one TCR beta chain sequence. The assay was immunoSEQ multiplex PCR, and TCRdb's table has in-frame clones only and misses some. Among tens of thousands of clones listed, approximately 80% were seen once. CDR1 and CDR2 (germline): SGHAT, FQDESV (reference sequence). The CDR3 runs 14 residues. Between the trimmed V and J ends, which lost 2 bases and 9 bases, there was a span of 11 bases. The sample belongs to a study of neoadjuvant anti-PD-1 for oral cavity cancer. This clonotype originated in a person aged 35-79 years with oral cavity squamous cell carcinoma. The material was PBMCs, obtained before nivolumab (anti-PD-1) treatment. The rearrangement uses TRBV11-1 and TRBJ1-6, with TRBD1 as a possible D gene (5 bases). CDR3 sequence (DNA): TGTGCCAGCAGCTTAAGGCGGGGGGGTTCACCCCTCCACTTT. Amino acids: CASSLRRGGSPLHF. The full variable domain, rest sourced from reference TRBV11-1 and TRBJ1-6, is EAEVAQSPRYKITEKSQAVAFWCDPISGHATLYWYRQILGQGPELLVQFQDESVVDDSQLPKDRFSAERLKGVDSTLKIQPAELGDSAMYLCASSLRRGGSPLHFGNGTRLTVT.